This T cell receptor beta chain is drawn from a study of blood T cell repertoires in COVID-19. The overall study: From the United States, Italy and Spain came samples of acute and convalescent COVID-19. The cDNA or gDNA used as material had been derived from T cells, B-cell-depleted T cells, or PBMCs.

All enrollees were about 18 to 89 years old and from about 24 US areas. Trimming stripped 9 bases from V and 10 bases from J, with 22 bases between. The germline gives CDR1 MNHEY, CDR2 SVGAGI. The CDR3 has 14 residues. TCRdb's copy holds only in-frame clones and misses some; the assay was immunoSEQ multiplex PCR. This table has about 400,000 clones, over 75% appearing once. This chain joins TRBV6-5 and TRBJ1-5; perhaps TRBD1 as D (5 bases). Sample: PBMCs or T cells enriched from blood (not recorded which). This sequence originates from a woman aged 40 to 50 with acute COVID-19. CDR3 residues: CASTQEFSGRPQHF. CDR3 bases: TGTGCCAGTACACAGGAATTTAGCGGCCGACCCCAGCATTTT.